A selection of T cell receptor beta chains follows, all from one sample in a study of post-analysis software for immune sequencing data. MiXCR, applied by TCRdb to the PCR reads, yields one record per CDR3 protein. The sample holds 600,000 to 700,000 distinct CDR3 sequences; approximately 60% are singletons and the top ten take roughly 12%. The material sequenced was blood. The source of these receptors is a girl aged 2 to 10 with multiple sclerosis. The CDR3 runs from the conserved cysteine through the conserved F or W. Each record gives: clone size, CDR3 length, V gene, J gene, D gene, CDR3 protein, CDR3 DNA. A D gene is named only where the DNA matches it firmly. Expanded clones are given a class, and other clones once, few, many or no size at all.

clone size: NA
CDR3 length: 14
V gene: TRBV7-9
J gene: TRBJ2-7
D gene: TRBD1
CDR3 protein: CASSLPDRVYEQYF
CDR3 DNA: TGTGCCAGCAGCTTACCCGACAGGGTCTACGAGCAGTACTTC

clone size: few
CDR3 length: 14
V gene: TRBV29-1
J gene: TRBJ2-1
D gene: TRBD2
CDR3 protein: CSVHPGLAGGAQFF
CDR3 DNA: TGCAGCGTGCATCCGGGACTAGCGGGAGGGGCTCAGTTCTTC

clone size: NA
CDR3 length: 13
V gene: TRBV7-3
J gene: TRBJ1-1
D gene: NA
CDR3 protein: CASSSGPETEAFF
CDR3 DNA: TGTGCCAGCAGCTCCGGACCGGAGACTGAAGCTTTCTTT

clone size: NA
CDR3 length: 14
V gene: TRBV5-6
J gene: TRBJ2-5
D gene: NA
CDR3 protein: CASSLGTQLETQYF
CDR3 DNA: TGTGCCAGCAGCTTGGGGACTCAGCTGGAGACCCAGTACTTC

clone size: NA
CDR3 length: 15
V gene: TRBV7-9
J gene: TRBJ2-5
D gene: TRBD1
CDR3 protein: CASSLAETGQETQYF
CDR3 DNA: TGTGCCAGCAGCTTAGCCGAGACAGGGCAAGAGACCCAGTACTTC

clone size: NA
CDR3 length: 14
V gene: TRBV6-5
J gene: TRBJ2-5
D gene: NA
CDR3 protein: CASSSQVLQETQYF
CDR3 DNA: TGTGCCAGCAGTTCACAGGTGCTTCAAGAGACCCAGTACTTC

clone size: few
CDR3 length: 14
V gene: TRBV7-2
J gene: TRBJ1-2
D gene: NA
CDR3 protein: CASSLDAAHYGYTF
CDR3 DNA: TGTGCCAGCAGCTTAGATGCAGCCCACTATGGCTACACCTTC

clone size: NA
CDR3 length: 14
V gene: TRBV29-1
J gene: TRBJ2-1
D gene: NA
CDR3 protein: CSVEGPGVSDEQFF
CDR3 DNA: TGCAGCGTTGAAGGACCAGGGGTCTCGGATGAGCAGTTCTTC

clone size: NA
CDR3 length: 14
V gene: TRBV6-6
J gene: TRBJ2-3
D gene: TRBD1
CDR3 protein: CASRPGQITDTQYF
CDR3 DNA: TGTGCCAGCAGGCCGGGACAGATCACAGATACGCAGTATTTT

clone size: NA
CDR3 length: 15
V gene: TRBV18
J gene: TRBJ2-7
D gene: NA
CDR3 protein: CASSPKTVSPYEQYF
CDR3 DNA: TGTGCCAGCTCACCCAAGACAGTGTCCCCCTACGAGCAGTACTTC

clone size: NA
CDR3 length: 16
V gene: TRBV4-1
J gene: TRBJ2-7
D gene: NA
CDR3 protein: CASSQTPSQGYNDQYF
CDR3 DNA: TGCGCCAGCAGCCAAACTCCGTCTCAGGGCTACAACGATCAGTACTTC

clone size: NA
CDR3 length: 14
V gene: TRBV12-3/TRBV12-4
J gene: TRBJ2-5
D gene: NA
CDR3 protein: CASRDLAYRETQYF
CDR3 DNA: TGTGCCAGCAGGGATCTAGCGTACCGGGAGACCCAGTACTTC

clone size: NA
CDR3 length: 14
V gene: TRBV4-2
J gene: TRBJ1-2
D gene: NA
CDR3 protein: CASSQDKGMDGYTF
CDR3 DNA: TGTGCCAGCAGCCAAGACAAGGGGATGGATGGCTACACCTTC

clone size: NA
CDR3 length: 16
V gene: TRBV12-3/TRBV12-4
J gene: TRBJ2-4
D gene: NA
CDR3 protein: CASSIVDRGVKNIQYF
CDR3 DNA: TGTGCCAGCAGCATAGTTGACAGAGGAGTCAAAAACATTCAGTACTTC